The 18 T cell receptor beta chains below all came from one sample that was sequenced in a study of T cells after yellow fever vaccination. Each CDR3 protein is one row after TCRdb ran MiXCR on the 5' RACE reads. The table includes a few hundred thousand distinct CDR3 sequences, about 6.9% detected once. This specimen consisted of PBMCs, obtained about 49 days after the first yellow fever vaccination. All receptors derive from a man aged 18 to 29 who received the YFV17D yellow fever vaccine.

A few counts support this clonotype. The J gene is TRBJ2-3, the V gene TRBV7-8; the D gene could be TRBD1 or TRBD2 (5 bases each). The length of the CDR3 is 18 residues. Germline V gives CDR1 SGHVS, CDR2 FQNEAQ. The V end was cut by 8 bases, the J end by 0 bases, with 24 bases between. CDR3 nucleotide sequence: TGTGCCAGCGGGTCCTCGGGACCTAACGGCCCTAGCACAGATACGCAGTATTTT. It specifies CASGSSGPNGPSTDTQYF. The full variable domain, with the rest looked up from reference TRBV7-8 and TRBJ2-3, is GAGVSQSPRYKVAKRGQDVALRCDPISGHVSLFWYQQALGQGPEFLTYFQNEAQLDKSGLPSDRFFAERPEGSVSTLKIQRTQQEDSAVYLCASGSSGPNGPSTDTQYFGPGTRLTVL.

The chain is built from TRBV5-6 and TRBJ2-7; possibly TRBD2 for D (5 bases). Germline CDR1 is SGHDT and CDR2 is YYEEEE. Trimming shortened V by 4 bases and J by 2 bases, and 13 bases separated the two germline ends. The CDR3 consists of 14 residues. CDR3 sequence: CASSPRAAAYEQYV. CDR3 coding DNA: TGTGCCAGCAGCCCGCGGGCAGCGGCCTACGAGCAGTACGTC.

The chain uses TRBV19 and TRBJ1-1, with a possible D match to TRBD1 (5 bases). V dropped 6 bases and J dropped 4 bases, with 12 bases sitting between them. CDR3 length equals 13 residues. The germline V gene encodes CDR1 LNHDA and CDR2 SQIVND (reference sequence). The CDR3 here is CASSTQGVTEAFF. CDR3 sequence (DNA): TGTGCCAGTAGCACCCAAGGGGTCACTGAAGCTTTCTTT.

The rearrangement joins TRBV7-6 to TRBJ2-1; 9 nucleotides line up with TRBD1. Per the germline V gene, CDR1 is SGHVS and CDR2 is FNYEAQ. Unmatched junction bases numbered 8, after V lost 3 bases and J lost 8 bases. The CDR3 extends over 15 amino acids. Here the CDR3 reads CASSFDRGVFDEQFF. For the CDR3, the DNA is TGTGCCAGCAGCTTCGACAGGGGGGTGTTCGATGAGCAGTTCTTC.

This clonotype was observed at least ten times. The chain joins TRBV7-2 to TRBJ1-2, with 7 bases identical to TRBD1. V lost 4 bases to trimming and J lost 4 bases; unmatched junction nucleotides: 3. The CDR3 is 13 residues long. Looked up from germline, CDR1 is SGHTA and CDR2 is FQGNSA. The CDR3, as DNA: TGTGCCAGCAGCTCGGACAGGTTCTATGGCTACACCTTC. Residues: CASSSDRFYGYTF.

This clonotype appeared many times. The chain links TRBV12-3 or TRBV12-4 to TRBJ2-3; the D call may be TRBD1 or TRBD2 (5 bases each). V was shortened by 6 bases and J by 0 bases, with 13 bases between the two germline ends. The CDR3 contains 15 residues. The CDR3 DNA is TGTGCCAGCAGCCGATTCGGGGACAGCACAGATACGCAGTATTTT. This codes for CASSRFGDSTDTQYF.

This clonotype showed up many times. The chain's CDR3 is CASGPGGFSSYNEQFF. CDR3 DNA sequence: TGTGCCAGCGGACCCGGGGGCTTTAGCTCCTACAATGAGCAGTTCTTC. The genes are TRBV7-2 and TRBJ2-1; D may match TRBD1 or TRBD2 (6 bases each). The CDR3 spans 16 residues. Germline CDR1 and CDR2: SGHTA and FQGNSA. The V end was cut by 8 bases, the J end by 0 bases, with 17 bases between.

The V call is TRBV5-1, the J call TRBJ2-7, with a possible D match to TRBD2 (5 bases). The CDR3 spans 14 residues. Germline CDR1 reads SGHRS; CDR2 reads YFSETQ. The V end was cut by 0 bases, the J end by 3 bases, with 10 bases between. The CDR3 sequence is CASSLEGSGYEQYV. The CDR3 region has the DNA TGCGCCAGCAGCTTGGAGGGCAGCGGCTACGAGCAGTACGTC.

Ten or more counts support this clonotype. This chain uses TRBV6-1 with TRBJ2-5, with a possible D match to TRBD1 (6 bases). V was trimmed by 6 bases and J by 1 base, leaving 18 bases between them. CDR1 MNHNS and CDR2 SASEGT come from the germline V gene. This CDR3 has 16 residues. The CDR3 loop is CASRRFGQLFQETQYF. CDR3 DNA: TGTGCCAGCAGGCGATTCGGACAGCTATTCCAAGAGACCCAGTACTTC.

The CDR3 DNA sequence: TGCGCCAGCAGGGCAGACGTTAATGAAAAACTGTTTTTT. As protein: CASRADVNEKLFF. The chain is built from TRBV5-1 and TRBJ1-4; no definite D call. V lost 5 bases, J lost 4 bases, and 9 bases lay in between. The germline V gene has CDR1 SGHRS and CDR2 YFSETQ. The CDR3 loop spans 13 amino acids.

The table lists this clonotype with many counts. The chain is built from TRBV6-6 and TRBJ2-3; the D is unclear. The CDR3 spans 13 residues. V dropped 10 bases and J dropped 0 bases, with 11 bases sitting between them. Germline V lookup: CDR1 MNHNY, CDR2 SVGAGI (reference sequence). CDR3 residues: CATQIPSTDTQYF. The CDR3 DNA reads as TGTGCCACCCAAATCCCGAGCACAGATACGCAGTATTTT.

The genes are TRBV7-8 and TRBJ2-3, with D hard to call. The CDR3 has 16 amino acids. Between the trimmed V and J ends, which lost 3 bases and 1 base, there was a span of 14 bases. CDR1 and CDR2 from the germline V gene are SGHVS and FQNEAQ. In DNA, the CDR3 is TGTGCCAGCAGCTTGAGGCTCGCTGGCGGCACAGATACGCAGTATTTT. This codes for CASSLRLAGGTDTQYF.

There are a few counts of this clonotype. The CDR3, as DNA: TGTGCCAGCAGCTACACCGTAGGAGGAGTGAACACCGGGGAGCTGTTTTTT. This encodes CASSYTVGGVNTGELFF. The chain recombines TRBV5-5 with TRBJ2-2; maybe TRBD2 (5 bases). The CDR3 runs 17 residues. The V end lost 3 bases, the J end lost 1 base, and 16 bases lay between the germline ends. Germline CDR1 SGHKS, CDR2 YYEKEE (reference sequence).

This chain uses TRBV9 with TRBJ2-5, with 7 bases matching TRBD2. The length of the CDR3 is 16 residues. Germline loops: CDR1 SGDLS, CDR2 YYNGEE. After removal of 0 bases from V and 1 base from J, the junction contained 6 bases not matched to a gene. CDR3: CASSVGVGGGQETQYF. In nucleotides, the CDR3 is TGTGCCAGCAGCGTAGGTGTGGGGGGGGGCCAAGAGACCCAGTACTTC.

This clonotype was counted between two and nine times. The chain couples TRBV7-6 to TRBJ1-2, with D unclear. V lost 5 bases and J 5 bases, leaving 15 bases between the germline ends. CDR1 SGHVS and CDR2 FNYEAQ come from the germline V gene. The CDR3 loop spans 14 amino acids. CDR3 bases: TGTGCCAGCAGCCCCTCGGAGGGAGGATATGGCTACACCTTC. This gives the protein CASSPSEGGYGYTF. Filled out from reference TRBV7-6 and TRBJ1-2, the complete variable domain reads GAGVSQSPRYKVTKRGQDVALRCDPISGHVSLYWYRQALGQGPEFLTYFNYEAQQDKSGLPNDRFSAERPEGSISTLTIQRTEQRDSAMYRCASSPSEGGYGYTFGSGTRLTVV.

The chain couples TRBV29-1 to TRBJ1-5, with D possibly TRBD1 on 6 matching bases. V was shortened by 7 bases and J by 4 bases, with 14 bases between the two germline ends. The germline V gene encodes CDR1 SQVTM and CDR2 ANQGSEA. The CDR3 covers 13 residues. CDR3 residues: CSAQGMGNQPQHF. The CDR3 coding sequence is TGCAGCGCACAGGGTATGGGGAATCAGCCCCAGCATTTT.

The V gene is TRBV5-8, the J gene TRBJ2-7, with D perhaps matching TRBD1 (5 bases). Germline CDR1 SGHTS, CDR2 YDEGEE. The CDR3 contains 14 residues. Trimming shortened V by 8 bases and J by 0 bases, and 15 bases separated the two germline ends. The CDR3 region is CARSRADSSYEQYF. CDR3 sequence (DNA): TGTGCCAGATCCAGGGCGGATAGCTCCTACGAGCAGTACTTC.

The table lists this clonotype with a few counts. V usage is TRBV7-2 and J usage is TRBJ1-2; D is uncertain. There are 11 residues in the CDR3. V lost 1 base and J lost 7, with 4 bases in between. Germline CDR1 reads SGHTA; CDR2 reads FQGNSA. CDR3 loop: CASSLEVGYTF. DNA for the CDR3: TGTGCCAGCAGCTTAGAGGTTGGCTACACCTTC.